The present TCR beta chain was sequenced within a study of beta chain features in type 1 diabetes. Points from the study as a whole: TCRB CDR3s from Type 1 diabetes patients were moderately but significantly shorter in all four CD4+ subsets.

V lost 5 bases and J lost 2; bases outside the gene matches: 1. The CDR3 has 13 residues. Germline loops: CDR1 SGHTA, CDR2 FQGNSA. Investigators reverse transcribed all isolated RNA, so they sequenced expressed TCRB transcripts. Reads from naive, central memory and regulatory T cell samples averaged around 3.6 million. Measured with immunoSEQ multiplex PCR; TCRdb has only the in-frame clones, and not every one. This sample has roughly 400,000 clones, with approximately 15% found just once. This clone was observed a handful of times. Its specificity is unknown. Other DNA sequences from this sample encode an identical CDR3 as well.

V is TRBV7-2 and J is TRBJ2-7; TRBD1 agrees at 9 bases. The sequenced material came from naive CD4+ T cells from blood. The source of this sequence is a man younger than 40 in good health. The CDR3 DNA reads TGTGCCAGCAGCCGACAGGGGGCCTACGAGCAGTACTTC. It encodes CASSRQGAYEQYF.